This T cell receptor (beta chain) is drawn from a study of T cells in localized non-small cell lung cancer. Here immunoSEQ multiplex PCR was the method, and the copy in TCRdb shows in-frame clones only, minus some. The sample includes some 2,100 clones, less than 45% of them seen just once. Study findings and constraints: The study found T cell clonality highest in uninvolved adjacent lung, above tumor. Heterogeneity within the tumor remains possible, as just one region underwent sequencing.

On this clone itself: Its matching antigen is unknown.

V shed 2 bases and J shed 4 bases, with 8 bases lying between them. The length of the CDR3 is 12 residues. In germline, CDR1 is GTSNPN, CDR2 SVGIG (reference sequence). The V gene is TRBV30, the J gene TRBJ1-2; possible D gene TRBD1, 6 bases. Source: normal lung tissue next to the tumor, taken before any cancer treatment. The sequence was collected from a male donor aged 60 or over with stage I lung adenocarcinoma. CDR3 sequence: CAWSLGGYGYTF. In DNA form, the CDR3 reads TGTGCCTGGAGTTTAGGGGGCTATGGCTACACCTTC.